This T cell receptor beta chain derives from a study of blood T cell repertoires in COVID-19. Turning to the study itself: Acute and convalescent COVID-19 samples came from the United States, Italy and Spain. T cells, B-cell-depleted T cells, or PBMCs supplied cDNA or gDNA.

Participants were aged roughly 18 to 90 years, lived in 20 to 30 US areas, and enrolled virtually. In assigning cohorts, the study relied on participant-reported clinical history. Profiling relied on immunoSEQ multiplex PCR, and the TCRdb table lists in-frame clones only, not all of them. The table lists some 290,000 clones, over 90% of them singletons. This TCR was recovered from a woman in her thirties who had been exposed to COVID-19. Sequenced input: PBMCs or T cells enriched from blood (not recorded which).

CDR3: CASSSQGIGTQYF. CDR3 DNA: TGTGCCAGCAGCTCCCAGGGTATCGGGACCCAGTACTTC. This sequence joins TRBV7-8 and TRBJ2-5; TRBD1 is a possible D gene (5 bases). The CDR3 contains 13 residues. CDR1 and CDR2 (germline): SGHVS, FQNEAQ. Trimming shortened V by 4 bases and J by 7 bases, and 13 bases separated the two germline ends.